This is a list of T cell receptor beta chains from one sample in a study of identical twins. One entry per CDR3 protein results from TCRdb running MiXCR on the 5' RACE reads. The data show 700,000 or so distinct CDR3 sequences, 8.6% seen once. These records were also assigned to another study, of yellow fever vaccine responses in identical twins.

The sequencing sample was made of PBMCs. Receptors originate from a woman aged 18-29 years in good health. The CDR3 runs from the conserved cysteine through the conserved F or W. D genes are given only for firm matches. Size is omitted from some rows. Given values are once, few, many or a class for expanded clones.

cdr3_nt cdr3_aa v_call clone_size d_call j_call
TGCAGTGCTAGAGATCTCATCGAGCAGTACTTC CSARDLIEQYF TRBV20-1 . . TRBJ2-7
TGTGCCAGCAGACGGCAAGCCCCGGGACCCACCGGGGAGCTGTTTTTT CASRRQAPGPTGELFF TRBV6-2/TRBV6-3 few . TRBJ2-2
TGCGCCAGCGGCCAGATCGTTAGAGTAGGCAACTCTGGGGCCAACGTCCTGACTTTC CASGQIVRVGNSGANVLTF TRBV5-1 few . TRBJ2-6
TGTGCCGGTCTTTCGGGGACCGGGGAGCTGTTTTTT CAGLSGTGELFF TRBV28 few . TRBJ2-2
TGCAGTGCTAGAGACCCGAAGGCAGGCTCCTATAATTCACCCCTCCACTTT CSARDPKAGSYNSPLHF TRBV20-1 . . TRBJ1-6
TGCAGTGCTTCCCTGGGACTAGCGGGGGGAGATACGCAGTATTTT CSASLGLAGGDTQYF TRBV20-1 few TRBD2 TRBJ2-3
TGCAGTGCTAGAAAACAGGGGCTACTCCACTTT CSARKQGLLHF TRBV20-1 many TRBD1 TRBJ1-6
TGCAGTGCTAGTGCGGGAGAGACCCAGTACTTC CSASAGETQYF TRBV20-1 . . TRBJ2-5
TGCGCCAGCAGCCAGGGACAGGGGCCCCCCTACGAGCAGTACTTC CASSQGQGPPYEQYF TRBV4-1 . TRBD1 TRBJ2-7
TGTGCCAGCAACAACAGGGGAGAGGAGACCCAGTACTTC CASNNRGEETQYF TRBV6-1 few TRBD1 TRBJ2-5
TGCAGCGTTGATTCCGGGACAGGGGGCCCCGGGGAGCTGTTTTTT CSVDSGTGGPGELFF TRBV29-1 many TRBD1 TRBJ2-2
TGCGCCAGCAGCCAAGCAACTAGCGGGATGAATGAGCAGTTCTTC CASSQATSGMNEQFF TRBV4-3 few TRBD2 TRBJ2-1
TGCGCCAGCAGCCAAGATCGTGATCCGGTCTACGAGCAGTACTTC CASSQDRDPVYEQYF TRBV4-3 few . TRBJ2-7
TGCGCCAGCAGCCAGGGCACGACTAGCGGCCGCGGCACAGATACGCAGTATTTT CASSQGTTSGRGTDTQYF TRBV4-3 . TRBD2 TRBJ2-3
TGTGCCAGCAGCCAAGCCCCAGGACAGGGGGACTACGAGCAGTACTTC CASSQAPGQGDYEQYF TRBV3-1 few TRBD1 TRBJ2-7
TGCAGTGCTAGAGATCTCTACGGGGGCCAAAGCTCCTACAATGAGCAGTTCTTC CSARDLYGGQSSYNEQFF TRBV20-1 . . TRBJ2-1
TGCGCCAGCAGCGAGGGGTTATCCTACAATGAGCAGTTCTTC CASSEGLSYNEQFF TRBV5-1 few . TRBJ2-1
TGCGCCAGCAGCTTGGTCGTGGGTGCTGGGGCCAACGTCCTGACTTTC CASSLVVGAGANVLTF TRBV5-1 . . TRBJ2-6
TGCGCCAGCAGACCGAGAATGGGCTCCCCGGGGAACACTGAAGCTTTCTTT CASRPRMGSPGNTEAFF TRBV10-1 . . TRBJ1-1
TGTGCCAGCAGGCGAGAGGGCGGATCCTACGAGCAGTACTTC CASRREGGSYEQYF TRBV7-9 . . TRBJ2-7
TGTGCCAGCAGCTCAGCGACAGCTACAGATACGCAGTATTTT CASSSATATDTQYF TRBV7-2 . . TRBJ2-3
TGTGCCAGCAGTCTCCAGACACGGTACAATGAGCAGTTCTTC CASSLQTRYNEQFF TRBV28 many . TRBJ2-1
TGTGCCAGCAGCCCGACTAGCTCCATCTACGAGCAGTACTTC CASSPTSSIYEQYF TRBV7-9 many TRBD2 TRBJ2-7
TGTGCCAGCTCCCGAGGACTAGCGGGGGATTTGACCCAGTACTTC CASSRGLAGDLTQYF TRBV18 . TRBD2 TRBJ2-5
TGTGCCAGCAGCCGGTCAAAAAAACAGGGTGGGCAGTACTTC CASSRSKKQGGQYF TRBV13 . . TRBJ2-7
TGCGCCAGCAGCCTTACTAGCGCTTCCTTCTACGAGCAGTACTTC CASSLTSASFYEQYF TRBV5-1 many TRBD2 TRBJ2-7
TGCAGCGGTAGACAGACCGTCTACGAGCAGTACTTC CSGRQTVYEQYF TRBV20-1 many . TRBJ2-7
TGTGCCAGCAGTCCATGGGACAGGGGCAAAATGAACACTGAAGCTTTCTTT CASSPWDRGKMNTEAFF TRBV28 few TRBD1 TRBJ1-1
TGTGCCAGCAGCTTACGGCGGGGGGGCGCAGATACGCAGTATTTT CASSLRRGGADTQYF TRBV7-9 . TRBD2 TRBJ2-3
TGTGCCAGCAGCCCCCAGCTTGGAAACACCATATATTTT CASSPQLGNTIYF TRBV7-9 . . TRBJ1-3
TGTGCCAGCAGCTTGCCGGGAAGCACTGAAGCTTTCTTT CASSLPGSTEAFF TRBV7-2 many . TRBJ1-1
TGTGCCAGCACCGGGACGGTGTACGAGCAGTACTTC CASTGTVYEQYF TRBV6-1 few . TRBJ2-7
TGTGCCAGCAGCTACCGGGACAGGACTAGCACAGATACGCAGTATTTT CASSYRDRTSTDTQYF TRBV7-2 . TRBD1 TRBJ2-3
TGTGCCACCAGCAGGGACAGGGGGCCAGATACGCAGTATTTT CATSRDRGPDTQYF TRBV15 once TRBD1 TRBJ2-3
TGCAGCGTGGCAGCGGGGAACTATGGCTACACCTTC CSVAAGNYGYTF TRBV29-1 many . TRBJ1-2
TGTGCCAGCAGTTACTCGAAAGGGCAAGGCTACACCTTC CASSYSKGQGYTF TRBV6-5 few . TRBJ1-2
TGTGCCAGCAGCCAAGGTGATACCGGACCCGGGGAGCTGTTTTTT CASSQGDTGPGELFF TRBV4-2 few . TRBJ2-2
TGCAGCGTTGTAGGGGACACCGGGGAGCTGTTTTTT CSVVGDTGELFF TRBV29-1 many . TRBJ2-2
TGCGCCAGCAGCCAAGTAGGGCTAGCGGGAGACCAGCAGTTCTTC CASSQVGLAGDQQFF TRBV4-3 many TRBD2 TRBJ2-1
TGTGCCAGCAGCCACCCGGGCGGCGTCGATGAGCAGTTCTTC CASSHPGGVDEQFF TRBV7-2 few . TRBJ2-1